This T cell receptor (beta chain) derives from a study of blood T cell repertoires in COVID-19. Whole-study context: Acute and convalescent COVID-19 specimens originated in the United States, Italy and Spain. From T cells, B-cell-depleted T cells, or PBMCs came the material, which was cDNA or gDNA.

How the authors handled the data: Nucleated cell number was recorded as an estimate derived from reference gene primer amplification. Assay: immunoSEQ multiplex PCR; the TCRdb copy retains only in-frame clones and omits some. V, J and clone size were drawn from that table, and D and trimming were deduced from the DNA. The sample records some 400,000 clones, under 90% being singletons. Those who participated ranged in age from about 18 to 89 years and resided in about 24 US areas. The germline V gene has CDR1 GTSNPN and CDR2 SVGIG (reference sequence). There are 12 residues in the CDR3. The rearrangement uses TRBV30 and TRBJ1-4, with D perhaps TRBD1 (6 bases). The origin of this receptor is a young woman who had recovered from COVID-19. Sequences were obtained from PBMCs or T cells enriched from blood (not recorded which). The CDR3 loop reads CVSQGPNEKLFF. The CDR3 DNA reads as TGTGTTTCACAGGGCCCTAATGAAAAACTGTTTTTT.